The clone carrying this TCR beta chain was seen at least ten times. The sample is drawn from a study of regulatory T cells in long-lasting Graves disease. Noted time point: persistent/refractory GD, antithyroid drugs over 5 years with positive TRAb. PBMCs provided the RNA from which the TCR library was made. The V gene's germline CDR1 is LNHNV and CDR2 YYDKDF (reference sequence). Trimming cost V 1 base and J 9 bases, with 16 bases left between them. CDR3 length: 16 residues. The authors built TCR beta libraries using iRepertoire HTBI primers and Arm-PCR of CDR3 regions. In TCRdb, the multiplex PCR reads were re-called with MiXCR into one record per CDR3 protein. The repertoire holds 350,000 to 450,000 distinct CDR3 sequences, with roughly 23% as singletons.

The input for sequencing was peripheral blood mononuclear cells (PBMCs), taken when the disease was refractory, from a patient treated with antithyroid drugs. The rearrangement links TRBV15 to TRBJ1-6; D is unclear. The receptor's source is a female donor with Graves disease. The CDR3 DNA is TGTGCCACCAGCAGAGGGGCGGGCACCCCTTTTTCACCCCTCCACTTT. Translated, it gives CATSRGAGTPFSPLHF.